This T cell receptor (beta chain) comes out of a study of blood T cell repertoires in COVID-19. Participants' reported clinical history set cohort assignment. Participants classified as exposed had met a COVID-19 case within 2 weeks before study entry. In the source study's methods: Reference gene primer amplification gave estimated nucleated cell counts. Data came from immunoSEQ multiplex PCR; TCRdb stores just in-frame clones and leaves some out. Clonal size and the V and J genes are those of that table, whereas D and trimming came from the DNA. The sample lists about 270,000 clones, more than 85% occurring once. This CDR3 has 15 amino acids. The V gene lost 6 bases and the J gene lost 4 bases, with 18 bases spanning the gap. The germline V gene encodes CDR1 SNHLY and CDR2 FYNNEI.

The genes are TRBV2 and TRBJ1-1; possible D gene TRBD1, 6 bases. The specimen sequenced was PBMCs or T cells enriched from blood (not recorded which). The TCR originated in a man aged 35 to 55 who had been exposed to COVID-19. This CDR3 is CASSAEDRVGTEAFF. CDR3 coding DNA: TGTGCCAGCAGCGCCGAGGACAGAGTGGGCACTGAAGCTTTCTTT.